By share, the clone carrying this T cell receptor beta chain ranks as medium-sized. Its antigen is not known. The data stem from a study of neurological immune-mediated disorders. Study-wide results and limits: The multiple sclerosis repertoire cluster had no clinical or MRI correlate. None of the CDR3 amino acid sequences in expanded clones turned up in more than one subject, which points to private repertoires in all groups.

Stored at -80 C, 2 million PBMCs were the source of the unsorted libraries. V was trimmed by 3 bases and J by 0 bases, leaving 6 bases between them. Germline V gene sequence: CDR1 MNHEY, CDR2 SMNVEV (reference sequence). The CDR3 sequence is 15 residues long. In TCRdb, the 5' RACE reads were re-called with MiXCR into one record per CDR3 protein. The table includes tens of thousands of distinct CDR3 sequences, more than 2% detected once. The clonotype comes from a woman aged 45 to 65 with multiple sclerosis. J is TRBJ2-6 and V is TRBV27; no firm D call. Specimen: PBMCs. CDR3 region: CASSFWVSGANVLTF. CDR3 sequence (DNA): TGTGCCAGCAGTTTTTGGGTCTCTGGGGCCAACGTCCTGACTTTC.